This is a list of T cell receptor beta chains from one sample in a study of identifying expanded T cells in peripheral blood. TCRdb keeps only in-frame clones here, not all; method: immunoSEQ multiplex PCR. The repertoire consists of approximately 80,000 clones, with 70% to 90% occurring once and the leading ten covering approximately 20%. Sequencing was done on a sample of blood. The source of these receptors is a person between 18 and 69 years old in good health. The CDR3 runs from the conserved cysteine through the conserved F or W. D genes are given only for firm matches. Clone size is stated in some rows and not others, as once, few, many or a class when expanded.

J gene: TRBJ2-2
clone size: .
D gene: .
V gene: TRBV2
CDR3 DNA: TGTGCCAGCAGTGAACTAGCGACCGGGGAGCTGTTTTTT
CDR3 protein: CASSELATGELFF

J gene: TRBJ2-2
clone size: .
D gene: .
V gene: TRBV29-1
CDR3 DNA: TGCAGCGGCGGACAGAACACCGGGGAGCTGTTTTTT
CDR3 protein: CSGGQNTGELFF

J gene: TRBJ2-7
clone size: few
D gene: TRBD1
V gene: TRBV28
CDR3 DNA: TGTGCCACCTATAGACAGGGTTCCCCCCACGAGCAGTACTTC
CDR3 protein: CATYRQGSPHEQYF

J gene: TRBJ2-1
clone size: .
D gene: .
V gene: TRBV6-5
CDR3 DNA: TGTGCCAGCAGTTACGGGGTTGAGCAGTTCTTC
CDR3 protein: CASSYGVEQFF

J gene: TRBJ2-5
clone size: .
D gene: .
V gene: TRBV11-3
CDR3 DNA: TGTGCCAGCAGCTTAGGAGGGGCGCAAAGGGAGACCCAGTACTTC
CDR3 protein: CASSLGGAQRETQYF

J gene: TRBJ2-7
clone size: .
D gene: .
V gene: TRBV19
CDR3 DNA: TGTGCCAGTAGTATAGCTTCAGGCTCCTACGAGCAGTACTTC
CDR3 protein: CASSIASGSYEQYF

J gene: TRBJ2-1
clone size: .
D gene: .
V gene: TRBV25-1
CDR3 DNA: TGTGCCAGCAGTGGCTCGCCAGGTACGGGTACCTACAATGAGCAGTTCTTC
CDR3 protein: CASSGSPGTGTYNEQFF

J gene: TRBJ1-4
clone size: .
D gene: .
V gene: TRBV19
CDR3 DNA: TGTGCAAGTAGCTACGGAGGGCCCTCTAATGAAAAACTGTTTTTT
CDR3 protein: CASSYGGPSNEKLFF

J gene: TRBJ2-4
clone size: .
D gene: TRBD2
V gene: TRBV7-9
CDR3 DNA: TGTGCCAGCAGCAAGGGACTAGCGGGGGCTCTAGGGATTCAGTACTTC
CDR3 protein: CASSKGLAGALGIQYF

J gene: TRBJ2-3
clone size: .
D gene: TRBD2
V gene: TRBV28
CDR3 DNA: TGTGCCAGCGGACTAGCGGGAGACACAGATACGCAGTATTTT
CDR3 protein: CASGLAGDTDTQYF

J gene: TRBJ2-1
clone size: .
D gene: TRBD1
V gene: TRBV6-6
CDR3 DNA: TGTGCCAGCAGCCTAGGACAGGGGGCGGACAATGAGCAGTTCTTC
CDR3 protein: CASSLGQGADNEQFF

J gene: TRBJ1-1
clone size: once
D gene: .
V gene: TRBV7-2
CDR3 DNA: TGTGCCAGCAGCTTAAGGACAGCCAGCAACACTGAAGCTTTCTTT
CDR3 protein: CASSLRTASNTEAFF

J gene: TRBJ2-2
clone size: .
D gene: TRBD2
V gene: TRBV11-3
CDR3 DNA: TGTGCCAGCAGCGGGACTAGCGGGGTCGGGGAGCTGTTTTTT
CDR3 protein: CASSGTSGVGELFF

J gene: TRBJ1-1
clone size: .
D gene: .
V gene: TRBV5-1
CDR3 DNA: TGCGCCAGCAGCTGGGGGAGCACTGAAGCTTTCTTT
CDR3 protein: CASSWGSTEAFF

J gene: TRBJ2-2
clone size: .
D gene: TRBD2
V gene: TRBV9
CDR3 DNA: TGTGCCAGCAAACTAGCGGTGAACACCGGGGAGCTGTTTTTT
CDR3 protein: CASKLAVNTGELFF

J gene: TRBJ1-4
clone size: .
D gene: .
V gene: TRBV6-1
CDR3 DNA: TGTGCCAGCAGTGCGGGGGTCACTAATGAAAAACTGTTTTTT
CDR3 protein: CASSAGVTNEKLFF

J gene: TRBJ2-5
clone size: .
D gene: TRBD1
V gene: TRBV7-2
CDR3 DNA: TGTGCCAGCAGCTTAGAGCGGACAGGGGCAGGGGAGACCCAGTACTTC
CDR3 protein: CASSLERTGAGETQYF

J gene: TRBJ2-7
clone size: few
D gene: TRBD1
V gene: TRBV30
CDR3 DNA: TGTGCCTGGACAAGGGACAGCTCCTACGAGCAGTACTTC
CDR3 protein: CAWTRDSSYEQYF

J gene: TRBJ1-1
clone size: .
D gene: .
V gene: TRBV7-2
CDR3 DNA: TGTGCCAGCAGCTTCTCCTCGGAGAACACTGAAGCTTTCTTT
CDR3 protein: CASSFSSENTEAFF

J gene: TRBJ1-5
clone size: .
D gene: .
V gene: TRBV11-2
CDR3 DNA: TGTGCCAGCAGCTTAGATCTGACCTCGAGCGGCAATCAGCCCCAGCATTTT
CDR3 protein: CASSLDLTSSGNQPQHF

J gene: TRBJ1-3
clone size: .
D gene: .
V gene: TRBV9
CDR3 DNA: TGTGCCAGCAGCGCTCTGCCGGGCCACCTACCTCTAACCTCTGGAAACACCATATATTTT
CDR3 protein: CASSALPGHLPLTSGNTIYF

J gene: TRBJ2-5
clone size: .
D gene: .
V gene: TRBV7-9
CDR3 DNA: TGTGCCAGCAGACATCGACCAGGAGTACGGAGGGGGGAAGAGACCCAGTACTTC
CDR3 protein: CASRHRPGVRRGEETQYF

J gene: TRBJ1-1
clone size: .
D gene: TRBD1
V gene: TRBV28
CDR3 DNA: TGTGCCAGCAGTTTACCTGACAGGGGCGGCGAAGCTTTCTTT
CDR3 protein: CASSLPDRGGEAFF

J gene: TRBJ2-2
clone size: .
D gene: TRBD1
V gene: TRBV7-3
CDR3 DNA: TGTGCCAGCAGCTTGGGACAGGTTTCCGGGGAGCTGTTTTTT
CDR3 protein: CASSLGQVSGELFF

J gene: TRBJ2-1
clone size: .
D gene: TRBD2
V gene: TRBV7-2
CDR3 DNA: TGTGCCAGCGGCGGGAGATTCAATGAGCAGTTCTTC
CDR3 protein: CASGGRFNEQFF

J gene: TRBJ1-1
clone size: once
D gene: TRBD1
V gene: TRBV6-1
CDR3 DNA: TGTGCCAGCATTCGGGACAGATACACTGAAGCTTTCTTT
CDR3 protein: CASIRDRYTEAFF

J gene: TRBJ2-7
clone size: .
D gene: .
V gene: TRBV2
CDR3 DNA: TGTGCCAGCAGTCAATCGGACAACGAGCAGTACTTC
CDR3 protein: CASSQSDNEQYF

J gene: TRBJ2-6
clone size: .
D gene: .
V gene: TRBV5-6
CDR3 DNA: TGTGCCAGCAGCACGTCGGGACCGGTTGGGGCCAACGTCCTGACTTTC
CDR3 protein: CASSTSGPVGANVLTF

J gene: TRBJ1-2
clone size: .
D gene: .
V gene: TRBV7-9
CDR3 DNA: TGTGCCAGCAGCTTAGCCCAGGGAGTAAGATCGTATGGCTACACCTTC
CDR3 protein: CASSLAQGVRSYGYTF

J gene: TRBJ2-1
clone size: .
D gene: .
V gene: TRBV19
CDR3 DNA: TGTGCCAGTAGTGAACCACTAGAAGGCGAGCAGTTCTTC
CDR3 protein: CASSEPLEGEQFF

J gene: TRBJ2-3
clone size: .
D gene: TRBD2
V gene: TRBV14
CDR3 DNA: TGTGCCAGCAGCCAAGGAGGGACTACTGTAGATACGCAGTATTTT
CDR3 protein: CASSQGGTTVDTQYF

J gene: TRBJ2-2
clone size: many
D gene: .
V gene: TRBV27
CDR3 DNA: TGTGCCAGCAGTTTAATGGGTCTTTTCTTCGGGGAGCTGTTTTTT
CDR3 protein: CASSLMGLFFGELFF

J gene: TRBJ2-5
clone size: .
D gene: TRBD2
V gene: TRBV5-1
CDR3 DNA: TGCGCCAGCAGCTTGACTAGCGGGAGCTTTGAGACCCAGTACTTC
CDR3 protein: CASSLTSGSFETQYF

J gene: TRBJ2-7
clone size: once
D gene: .
V gene: TRBV7-8
CDR3 DNA: TGTGCCAGCAGCTTAGCAATAAGTGAGCAGTACTTC
CDR3 protein: CASSLAISEQYF

J gene: TRBJ2-7
clone size: .
D gene: TRBD2
V gene: TRBV6-1
CDR3 DNA: TGTGCCAGCAGTCAAGCCCTGTCCGGGACTAGCGGGAGGGCCTCCTACGAGCAGTACTTC
CDR3 protein: CASSQALSGTSGRASYEQYF

J gene: TRBJ1-1
clone size: .
D gene: .
V gene: TRBV28
CDR3 DNA: TGTGCCAGCTTACAGAACACTGAAGCTTTCTTT
CDR3 protein: CASLQNTEAFF

J gene: TRBJ2-3
clone size: .
D gene: .
V gene: TRBV5-1
CDR3 DNA: TGCGCCAGCAGCCCCGGACCAGCGGGCGTCACAGATACGCAGTATTTT
CDR3 protein: CASSPGPAGVTDTQYF

J gene: TRBJ1-1
clone size: .
D gene: TRBD1
V gene: TRBV2
CDR3 DNA: TGTGCCAGCACTCCGGGACAGGTATTCAGCGCTTTCTTT
CDR3 protein: CASTPGQVFSAFF

J gene: TRBJ1-4
clone size: .
D gene: TRBD1
V gene: TRBV7-9
CDR3 DNA: TGTGCCAGCAGCCCCTCACCTCACAGGGGTATTACTAATGAAAAACTGTTTTTT
CDR3 protein: CASSPSPHRGITNEKLFF

J gene: TRBJ1-4
clone size: many
D gene: .
V gene: TRBV30
CDR3 DNA: TGTGCCTGGAGTGTATCAGTGAGCGAAAAACTGTTTTTT
CDR3 protein: CAWSVSVSEKLFF

J gene: TRBJ1-2
clone size: .
D gene: .
V gene: TRBV28
CDR3 DNA: TGTGCCAGCAGTTTAATAAGGGTTGGCTACACCTTC
CDR3 protein: CASSLIRVGYTF

J gene: TRBJ2-1
clone size: .
D gene: .
V gene: TRBV7-2
CDR3 DNA: TGTGCCAGCAGCTTAGAACAAGTATCCTACAATGAGCAGTTCTTC
CDR3 protein: CASSLEQVSYNEQFF

J gene: TRBJ2-1
clone size: .
D gene: TRBD2
V gene: TRBV27
CDR3 DNA: TGTGCCAGCAGTTTAATGCGGGAGGACACCGGTGAGCAGTTCTTC
CDR3 protein: CASSLMREDTGEQFF

J gene: TRBJ1-5
clone size: .
D gene: .
V gene: TRBV2
CDR3 DNA: TGTGCCAGCAGCGCCGACAATCAGCCCCAGCATTTT
CDR3 protein: CASSADNQPQHF

J gene: TRBJ1-5
clone size: .
D gene: .
V gene: TRBV27
CDR3 DNA: TGTGCCAGCAGTTTAGGGGGTGGAAGCAATCAGCCCCAGCATTTT
CDR3 protein: CASSLGGGSNQPQHF

J gene: TRBJ1-5
clone size: once
D gene: .
V gene: TRBV7-2
CDR3 DNA: TGTGCCAGCAGTATACCGGGTCTCAATCAGCCCCAGCATTTT
CDR3 protein: CASSIPGLNQPQHF

J gene: TRBJ2-5
clone size: .
D gene: TRBD2
V gene: TRBV28
CDR3 DNA: TGTGCCAGCAGCTCCTTGGCGGGAGATGCAGAGACCCAGTACTTC
CDR3 protein: CASSSLAGDAETQYF

J gene: TRBJ2-3
clone size: .
D gene: .
V gene: TRBV6-1
CDR3 DNA: TGTGCCAGCAGTGAAATGGTCGGAAGGGTGGATACGCAGTATTTT
CDR3 protein: CASSEMVGRVDTQYF